A single sample gave rise to the 19 T cell receptor beta chains below, sequenced in a study of T cell changes during pregnancy in multiple sclerosis (dated by TCRdb to 2018 to 2020). The library was generated by the immunoSEQ multiplex PCR assay. TCRdb's version of the immuneACCESS table is confined to in-frame rearrangements and falls short of the full clone set. An unresolved V gene accounts for under half of the shortfall where checked; the remainder is of unknown origin. The sample profile shows 50,000 to 70,000 clones; roughly 92% of them were found once. More than 1.3% of the sample is held by the ten biggest clonotypes. The sequences come from peripheral blood, collected in the second trimester of pregnancy. The receptor set was obtained from a female donor with multiple sclerosis, enrolled in a pregnancy study.

The rearrangement joins TRBV27 to TRBJ1-2, with a possible D match to TRBD1 (6 bases). Trimming removed 5 bases at V and 6 bases at J, with 31 bases between. The CDR3 has 19 residues. From germline, CDR1 is MNHEY and CDR2 SMNVEV (reference sequence). The CDR3 reads CASSPIPSDSFYVRDGYTF. In DNA form, the CDR3 reads TGTGCCAGCAGTCCTATACCTTCGGACAGTTTCTACGTGCGGGATGGCTACACCTTC.

The count of this clone is one. The chain combines TRBV5-4 with TRBJ2-3; D unclear. The CDR3 consists of 14 residues. Trimming shortened V by 4 bases and J by 0 bases, and 9 bases separated the two germline ends. CDR1 and CDR2 from the germline V gene are SGHNT and YYREEE (reference sequence). The CDR3 sequence: CASSPSRSTDTQYF. CDR3 bases: TGTGCCAGCAGCCCCTCCCGGAGCACAGATACGCAGTATTTT.

The genes are TRBV10-3 and TRBJ2-1; 10 bases align to TRBD2. The CDR3 sequence is 14 residues long. The junction had 8 bases not matched to a gene; V was cut back by 8 bases and J by 7 bases. Germline V gene lookup returns CDR1 ENHRY and CDR2 SYGVKD. CDR3 nucleotides: TGTGCCATCGGAGCGGGAGGGCCTCCGAATGAGCAGTTCTTC. Its translation: CAIGAGGPPNEQFF.

The chain joins TRBV5-4 to TRBJ2-1, with D maybe TRBD2 (6 bases). CDR3 length equals 16 residues. Germline values: CDR1 SGHNT, CDR2 YYREEE (reference sequence). The V gene lost 4 bases and the J gene lost 4 bases, with 18 bases spanning the gap. CDR3 nucleotides: TGTGCCAGCAGCCCCGACCTCCGGGAGTTTTACAATGAGCAGTTCTTC. This codes for CASSPDLREFYNEQFF.

V usage is TRBV2 and J usage is TRBJ2-7, with TRBD2 matching over 7 bases. Germline assignment: CDR1 SNHLY and CDR2 FYNNEI. The V segment lost 0 bases and the J segment 4 bases; nucleotides outside the gene matches: 6. The length of the CDR3 is 15 residues. The CDR3 nucleotides are TGTGCCAGCAGTGAAGCCGGCGGGAGAGTTTACGAGCAGTACTTC. It yields the protein CASSEAGGRVYEQYF.

This sequence joins TRBV5-4 and TRBJ2-5; the match to TRBD2 covers 10 bases. V lost 0 bases and J lost 4; bases outside the gene matches: 6. This CDR3 is 16 amino acids long. Germline CDR1 and CDR2: SGHNT and YYREEE (reference sequence). CDR3 amino acids: CASSLAPSGSGETQYF. For the CDR3, the DNA is TGTGCCAGCAGCTTGGCGCCTAGCGGGAGTGGAGAGACCCAGTACTTC.

This chain connects TRBV6-1 to TRBJ2-5, with 7 bases identical to TRBD2. Judging by the DNA end, TRBJ2-7 fits better; the J call may be wrong. The CDR3 spans 16 residues. CDR1 is MNHNS and CDR2 is SASEGT in the germline V gene. The CDR3 nucleotides read TGTGCCAGCAGTGAATTGGGGGGGACGATACCCTACGAGCAGTACTTC. Its protein product is CASSELGGTIPYEQYF.

This clone was recorded only once. The V call is TRBV6-4, the J call TRBJ2-1; 9 bases are a match to TRBD2. The trim removed 4 bases at V and 7 bases at J, leaving 8 bases unmatched. This CDR3 spans 15 amino acids. Germline-derived CDR1 and CDR2 are MRHNA and SNTAGT. DNA of the CDR3: TGTGCCAGCAGTGGAGGAGCGGGAGGCTTTAATGAGCAGTTCTTC. The encoded protein is CASSGGAGGFNEQFF.

Worth noting for this clone: One end of the junction fails to match germline, which may point to a read error. The rearrangement uses TRBV4-2 and TRBJ2-7; 10 bases agree with TRBD2. This CDR3 contains 16 residues. Germline-derived CDR1 and CDR2 are LGHNA and YNFKEQ. The CDR3 loop is CASTQDSSGSSYEQYF. Here the CDR3 DNA reads TGTGCCAGCACCCAAGATTCTAGCGGGAGCTCCTACGAGCAGTACTTC.

The V call is TRBV6-5, the J call TRBJ1-2; tentative D call: TRBD1 (6 bases). The CDR3 totals 16 residues. Trimming cost V 0 bases and J 0 bases, with 11 bases left between them. The germline V gene has CDR1 MNHEY and CDR2 SVGAGI. CDR3 nucleotides: TGTGCCAGCAGTTACTCACACAGGGAAACTAACTATGGCTACACCTTC. It yields the protein CASSYSHRETNYGYTF.

V and J are TRBV19 and TRBJ2-5; 8 bases map to TRBD2. There are 15 residues in the CDR3. The junction had 8 bases not matched to a gene; V was cut back by 7 bases and J by 1 base. Germline V lookup: CDR1 LNHDA, CDR2 SQIVND (reference sequence). DNA for the CDR3: TGTGCCAGTACTCAAGCGGGAGCGCTCCAAGAGACCCAGTACTTC. Amino acid sequence: CASTQAGALQETQYF.

The V and J genes are TRBV5-4 and TRBJ2-3; no clear D. Germline V lookup: CDR1 SGHNT, CDR2 YYREEE (reference sequence). V dropped 4 bases and J dropped 2 bases, with 11 bases sitting between them. The CDR3 is 14 amino acids. CDR3 nucleotide sequence: TGTGCCAGCAGCCTACTACTTTCCACAGATACGCAGTATTTT. Encoded protein: CASSLLLSTDTQYF.

This clone was recorded once. V gene TRBV20-1 combines with J gene TRBJ1-1, with D perhaps matching TRBD1 (6 bases). The CDR3 has 11 residues. Germline values: CDR1 DFQATT, CDR2 SNEGSKA (reference sequence). The CDR3 sequence is CRSIRGTEAFF. The CDR3 DNA sequence: TGCAGATCAATCAGGGGCACTGAAGCTTTCTTT.

The genes are TRBV6-4 and TRBJ2-3; 8 bases agree with TRBD2. The J segment lost 5 bases and the V segment lost 6 bases, leaving 10 bases of the junction unmatched. The CDR3 is made up of 15 amino acids. Looked up from germline, CDR1 is MRHNA and CDR2 is SNTAGT. This CDR3 is CASSPRTGGRDTQYF. The CDR3 DNA reads as TGTGCCAGCAGCCCACGAACGGGAGGGCGAGATACGCAGTATTTT.

This chain links TRBV9 with TRBJ2-7; 9 positions agree with TRBD2. The ends lost 0 bases at V and 4 bases at J; junction bases unmatched: 2. Germline CDR1 SGDLS, CDR2 YYNGEE. The CDR3 runs to 14 residues. The CDR3 here is CASSVGLAVYEQYF. The CDR3 region has the DNA TGTGCCAGCAGCGTAGGACTAGCGGTTTACGAGCAGTACTTC. The full variable domain, in which reference TRBV9 and TRBJ2-7 provide the parts outside the CDR3, is DSGVTQTPKHLITATGQRVTLRCSPRSGDLSVYWYQQSLDQGLQFLIQYYNGEERAKGNILERFSAQQFPDLHSELNLSSLELGDSALYFCASSVGLAVYEQYFGPGTRLTVT.

The chain couples TRBV5-5 to TRBJ2-7, with 8 bases lining up with TRBD2. After removal of 5 bases from V and 4 bases from J, the junction contained 8 bases not matched to a gene. CDR3 length: 14 residues. Germline CDR1 reads SGHKS; CDR2 reads YYEKEE (reference sequence). CDR3 in amino acids: CASSLAPGGYEQYF. The CDR3 DNA follows: TGTGCCAGCAGTCTAGCGCCGGGGGGGTACGAGCAGTACTTC.

This clone appeared a single time. V usage is TRBV7-8 and J usage is TRBJ2-3; 7 bases are shared with TRBD2. The CDR3 is 16 residues long. V was pared by 5 bases and J by 0 bases, with 8 bases of the junction left unmatched. Germline-derived CDR1 and CDR2 are SGHVS and FQNEAQ. The CDR3 reads CASSETRDYSTDTQYF. The DNA of the CDR3 is TGTGCCAGCAGCGAAACCCGGGACTACAGCACAGATACGCAGTATTTT.

The rearrangement joins TRBV7-2 to TRBJ2-3; 7 bases map to TRBD2. J lost 0 bases, V lost 3 bases, and 3 bases had no gene match. The CDR3 runs 15 residues. Germline CDR1 and CDR2: SGHTA and FQGNSA. The CDR3 loop is CASSFSSGSTDTQYF. DNA for the CDR3: TGTGCCAGCAGCTTTTCTAGCGGTAGCACAGATACGCAGTATTTT. Drawing the rest from reference TRBV7-2 and TRBJ2-3, the complete variable domain is GAGVSQSPSNKVTEKGKDVELRCDPISGHTALYWYRQSLGQGLEFLIYFQGNSAPDKSGLPSDRFSAERTGGSVSTLTIQRTQQEDSAVYLCASSFSSGSTDTQYFGPGTRLTVL.

This chain joins TRBV29-1 and TRBJ1-3; D is unclear. The ends were cut back, 0 bases at V and 3 bases at J, with 6 bases in the middle. The germline CDR1 and CDR2 sequences are SQVTM and ANQGSEA. The CDR3 is 13 residues long. The CDR3 region has the DNA TGCAGCGTTGAAGAATCCCTTGGAAACACCATATATTTT. This codes for CSVEESLGNTIYF.